A selection of T cell receptor beta chains follows, all from one sample in a study of T cells after somatic rescue of genetic block. TCRdb's copy holds only in-frame clones and misses some; the assay was immunoSEQ multiplex PCR. The table lists 70,000 to 95,000 clones, just under 90% of them singletons, with 1.5% to 2% in the top ten. Sample: peripheral blood mononuclear cells (PBMCs). Source of these receptors: a young woman. Each CDR3 is given with its conserved first and last residue. The order of the fields is V gene, clone size, D gene, J gene, CDR3 protein, CDR3 DNA. A D gene is named only where the DNA matches it firmly. A clone size is listed for some rows: how often the clone was seen (once, few, many), or a class if it is expanded.

V gene: TRBV19
clone size: NA
D gene: TRBD2
J gene: TRBJ2-3
CDR3 protein: CASSIVGLADHRDTQYF
CDR3 DNA: TGTGCCAGTAGTATAGTAGGACTAGCGGACCACCGGGATACGCAGTATTTT

V gene: TRBV27
clone size: NA
D gene: NA
J gene: TRBJ2-7
CDR3 protein: CASSSQAGWQDYEQYF
CDR3 DNA: TGTGCCAGCAGTTCCCAGGCAGGGTGGCAGGACTACGAGCAGTACTTC

V gene: TRBV9
clone size: NA
D gene: TRBD2
J gene: TRBJ2-3
CDR3 protein: CASGGLAATDTQYF
CDR3 DNA: TGTGCCAGCGGTGGGCTAGCGGCCACAGATACGCAGTATTTT

V gene: TRBV19
clone size: NA
D gene: TRBD1
J gene: TRBJ1-5
CDR3 protein: CASSPDRGGQPQHF
CDR3 DNA: TGTGCCAGTTCCCCGGACAGGGGCGGTCAGCCCCAGCATTTT

V gene: TRBV5-1
clone size: NA
D gene: NA
J gene: TRBJ2-5
CDR3 protein: CASSKGGGQETQYF
CDR3 DNA: TGCGCCAGCAGCAAGGGAGGGGGGCAAGAGACCCAGTACTTC

V gene: TRBV19
clone size: NA
D gene: NA
J gene: TRBJ2-7
CDR3 protein: CASRTLGGNEQYF
CDR3 DNA: TGTGCCAGTCGAACGTTGGGGGGAAACGAGCAGTACTTC

V gene: TRBV14
clone size: NA
D gene: NA
J gene: TRBJ2-2
CDR3 protein: CASSQAQYTGELFF
CDR3 DNA: TGTGCCAGCAGCCAAGCCCAGTACACCGGGGAGCTGTTTTTT

V gene: TRBV5-6
clone size: NA
D gene: NA
J gene: TRBJ2-2
CDR3 protein: CASSPRAKNTGELFF
CDR3 DNA: TGTGCCAGCAGCCCCCGAGCAAAGAACACCGGGGAGCTGTTTTTT

V gene: TRBV21-1
clone size: NA
D gene: NA
J gene: TRBJ2-1
CDR3 protein: CASSKTLIFAGTYNEQFF
CDR3 DNA: TGTGCCAGCAGCAAAACGCTCATTTTTGCGGGAACCTACAATGAGCAGTTCTTC

V gene: TRBV6-5
clone size: NA
D gene: NA
J gene: TRBJ2-2
CDR3 protein: CASSYGTGELFF
CDR3 DNA: TGTGCCAGCAGTTACGGCACCGGGGAGCTGTTTTTT

V gene: TRBV7-3
clone size: NA
D gene: NA
J gene: TRBJ2-3
CDR3 protein: CASSSGQSTDTQYF
CDR3 DNA: TGTGCCAGCAGCTCTGGACAGTCCACAGATACGCAGTATTTT

V gene: TRBV11-2
clone size: NA
D gene: NA
J gene: TRBJ2-7
CDR3 protein: CASSTQDYEQYF
CDR3 DNA: TGTGCCAGCAGCACTCAGGACTACGAGCAGTACTTC

V gene: TRBV4-3
clone size: NA
D gene: NA
J gene: TRBJ2-6
CDR3 protein: CASSQEGSGANVLTF
CDR3 DNA: TGCGCCAGCAGCCAAGAGGGGTCTGGGGCCAACGTCCTGACTTTC

V gene: TRBV18
clone size: NA
D gene: TRBD1
J gene: TRBJ2-7
CDR3 protein: CASSPPGTGVSYEQYF
CDR3 DNA: TGTGCCAGCTCACCCCCCGGGACAGGGGTTTCCTACGAGCAGTACTTC

V gene: TRBV6-6
clone size: NA
D gene: NA
J gene: TRBJ1-5
CDR3 protein: CASSYSGQGYHQPQHF
CDR3 DNA: TGTGCCAGCAGTTACTCGGGCCAGGGATACCATCAGCCCCAGCATTTT

V gene: TRBV5-6
clone size: NA
D gene: NA
J gene: TRBJ2-7
CDR3 protein: CASSLTGTYEQYF
CDR3 DNA: TGTGCCAGCAGCTTGACAGGGACCTACGAGCAGTACTTC

V gene: TRBV7-8
clone size: NA
D gene: NA
J gene: TRBJ2-5
CDR3 protein: CASSLVPGRSEETQYF
CDR3 DNA: TGTGCCAGCAGCTTAGTACCCGGGAGAAGTGAAGAGACCCAGTACTTC

V gene: TRBV14
clone size: NA
D gene: NA
J gene: TRBJ1-5
CDR3 protein: CASSQGLNQPQHF
CDR3 DNA: TGTGCCAGCAGCCAAGGCCTAAATCAGCCCCAGCATTTT

V gene: TRBV15
clone size: NA
D gene: NA
J gene: TRBJ1-5
CDR3 protein: CATSRAPLASNQPQHF
CDR3 DNA: TGTGCCACCAGCAGAGCCCCGCTAGCCAGCAATCAGCCCCAGCATTTT

V gene: TRBV27
clone size: NA
D gene: NA
J gene: TRBJ1-1
CDR3 protein: CASSLSFRGLYTEAFF
CDR3 DNA: TGTGCCAGCAGTTTATCGTTCCGGGGGCTTTACACTGAAGCTTTCTTT

V gene: TRBV2
clone size: NA
D gene: NA
J gene: TRBJ1-5
CDR3 protein: CASQVSPSSNQPQHF
CDR3 DNA: TGTGCCAGCCAGGTTTCGCCCTCTAGCAATCAGCCCCAGCATTTT

V gene: TRBV27
clone size: NA
D gene: NA
J gene: TRBJ1-1
CDR3 protein: CASSSGFAEAFF
CDR3 DNA: TGTGCCAGCAGTTCGGGATTCGCTGAAGCTTTCTTT

V gene: TRBV19
clone size: NA
D gene: TRBD1
J gene: TRBJ1-4
CDR3 protein: CASSPGTGFVEKLFF
CDR3 DNA: TGTGCCAGTAGTCCCGGGACAGGTTTCGTCGAAAAACTGTTTTTT

V gene: TRBV11-2
clone size: NA
D gene: NA
J gene: TRBJ2-7
CDR3 protein: CASTVAGAGGYEQYF
CDR3 DNA: TGTGCCAGCACCGTCGCCGGGGCCGGCGGTTACGAGCAGTACTTC

V gene: TRBV6-5
clone size: once
D gene: NA
J gene: TRBJ1-1
CDR3 protein: CASTNSGLGTEAFF
CDR3 DNA: TGTGCCAGCACTAATTCGGGGCTCGGCACTGAAGCTTTCTTT

V gene: TRBV28
clone size: NA
D gene: TRBD2
J gene: TRBJ2-2
CDR3 protein: CASSFRGGLTGELFF
CDR3 DNA: TGTGCCAGCAGTTTTAGGGGAGGGCTCACCGGGGAGCTGTTTTTT

V gene: TRBV27
clone size: NA
D gene: TRBD2
J gene: TRBJ2-7
CDR3 protein: CASSSSGAPYEQYF
CDR3 DNA: TGTGCCAGCAGTTCTAGCGGGGCTCCCTACGAGCAGTACTTC

V gene: TRBV28
clone size: NA
D gene: NA
J gene: TRBJ2-1
CDR3 protein: CASSLNEQFF
CDR3 DNA: TGTGCCAGCAGTTTGAATGAGCAGTTCTTC

V gene: TRBV5-8
clone size: NA
D gene: NA
J gene: TRBJ2-1
CDR3 protein: CASSLGRRAEDEQFF
CDR3 DNA: TGTGCCAGCAGCTTGGGACGGAGGGCCGAGGATGAGCAGTTCTTC

V gene: TRBV12-1
clone size: NA
D gene: NA
J gene: TRBJ2-5
CDR3 protein: CASSLKTVGLQTPRGETQYF
CDR3 DNA: TGTGCCAGCAGCTTGAAAACCGTGGGTCTCCAGACACCCCGAGGAGAGACCCAGTACTTC

V gene: TRBV7-6
clone size: NA
D gene: NA
J gene: TRBJ2-1
CDR3 protein: CASSYRTRSSYNEQFF
CDR3 DNA: TGTGCCAGCAGCTACAGGACTCGTAGTTCCTACAATGAGCAGTTCTTC